The sequence of this T cell receptor beta chain was determined in a study of human T cells and chemical hapten exposure (dated by TCRdb to the early 2020s). Regarding the research as a whole: For sensitization, 2% DPC in acetone was applied to a roughly 2 cm by roughly 2 cm area of upper inner arm skin. Throughout the roughly 24-week study period, patients were also given weekly therapeutic DPC doses on the scalp. Patch testing on the upper back used Finn chambers containing 0.01% DPC, with scoring done after 6 days according to International Contact Dermatitis Research Group standards. The study tracked peripheral blood TCR repertoire changes in vivo during primary and secondary sensitization to the hapten diphenylcyclopropenone (DPC) in alopecia patients. About 28 alopecia patients gave blood for TCR sequencing at one to four time points (pre-sensitization, 2, 6 and 24 weeks). Libraries were combined into a pool for sequencing, and differences in TCR yield between samples came mainly from small differences in library volumes within the pool. Blood samples were taken from patients before sensitization (week 0) and at 2, 6 and about 24 weeks after DPC sensitization. The patient cohort, mostly female, included alopecia areata with under or over 50% scalp involvement, alopecia totalis and alopecia universalis. On the study overall, not on this receptor specifically: No change with DPC sensitization was found in the number of TCRs above 1 in 1000 frequency, and no evidence of global repertoire structure alterations was found. After repeated subsampling, changes were observed in the strength of the expansion versus patch-test correlation and in the threshold at which the correlation became significant. All patients had alopecia, a presumed autoimmune disease, so their immune response might differ from that of healthy individuals. Patch test score correlated positively with the number of PT1 expanded TCRs, reaching significance at thresholds 8, 16 and 32 but not at 4. Expanded TCRs formed significantly more large CDR3 similarity clusters than pre-sensitization or healthy control sets, consistent with antigen-driven responses.

In the paper's terms, the time point label means: pre-sensitization, week 0. This specimen's treatment or condition label, per the study, means: therapeutic diphenylcyclopropenone sensitization with weekly scalp DPC. At every patch-test visit, the blood draw took place before the patch test was put on. To be eligible, patients had to be aged 18 to 70, diagnosed with alopecia and judged suitable for DPC therapy, while pregnant patients were excluded. Total RNA was isolated from unfractionated whole blood collected in Tempus Blood RNA tubes. The CDR3 spans 14 residues, from the cysteine through the phenylalanine. The sequence is cut down to CDR3 DNA, 42 bases in frame from base 1. Sequences LGHNA (CDR1) and YNFKEQ (CDR2) are obtained from the germline V gene. Library creation used RACE. The sequencer listed for this sample is NextSeq 500. During library preparation, unique molecular identifiers were attached to individual cDNA molecules so that TCRs could be counted quantitatively and reproducibly. For every blood RNA sample, sequencing covered both the TCR alpha and TCR beta chains. On the authors' methods: Samples had a median of 95,638 TCRs, with a range from roughly 23,224 to 750,000. V, J and CDR3 annotation of the TCR reads was performed with the Decombinator software suite. For the PS versus PT1 abundance plots, all samples were subsampled to the same number of TCRs (28,000). TCRs were defined as expanded if absent before sensitization and observed at least eight times at the 2-week time point. Starting from the raw public reads, TCRdb applied fastp trimming at Q25, assembled clones with MiXCR and retained in-frame beta chains. Rows matching on CDR3 protein sequence are summarized as one entry with the most common DNA and genes. The V and J calls come from TCRdb's annotation, not from the publication. The sample table records approximately 60,000 distinct CDR3 sequences; around 10% of these occur just once. The top ten clones comprise almost 4% of the sample.

In regard to this clonotype: The clone's antigen remains unknown. Its ends do not fully match the called genes, so a read error is possible.

The source was whole blood, collected in connection with sensitization to the hapten diphenylcyclopropenone (DPC). This chain is built from TRBV4-2 and TRBJ2-2; TRBD2 aligns with 7 central bases. The clonotype comes from a woman aged 40 to 49 with alopecia areata. Some clones in this sample may be carry-over from other donors' samples. The sequenced DNA: TGTGCCAGCATGCCGGGAGGTAACACCGGGGAGCTGTTTTTC. It encodes CASMPGGNTGELFF.